Listed below are T cell receptor beta chains from one sample, sequenced in a study of shared clonotypes between healthy human individuals. Sequencing was performed with immunoSEQ multiplex PCR; in TCRdb, only in-frame clones are kept and a portion is missing. There are roughly 1,000,000 clones in the sample; 75% to 80% occur only once, and roughly 0.56% lies in the top ten. The sequenced sample was memory CD4+ T cells from PBMCs. The origin of the receptors is a man aged 18 to 35 in good health. Some clones in this sample may be carry-over from other donors' samples. CDR3s include the opening cysteine and the closing phenylalanine or tryptophan. The D gene is left open where the match is weak. Not all rows give a size; the values are once, few, many and, for expanded clones, a class.

clone_size	d_call	v_call	j_call	cdr3_nt	cdr3_aa
NA	NA	TRBV30	TRBJ2-2	TGTGCCTGGAGTGTAAGGCGGTCGGACGCCGGGGAGCTGTTTTTT	CAWSVRRSDAGELFF
NA	NA	TRBV15	TRBJ2-7	TGTGCCACCAGAGGCGGGGAACACTACGAGCAGTACTTC	CATRGGEHYEQYF
NA	TRBD1	TRBV27	TRBJ2-2	TGTGCCAGCAGTCCGTGGGGACAGGATACACCCGGGGAGCTGTTTTTT	CASSPWGQDTPGELFF
NA	NA	TRBV7-3	TRBJ2-2	TGTGCCAGCAGCCGAACGGTTCCGAGAAACACCGGGGAGCTGTTTTTT	CASSRTVPRNTGELFF
NA	TRBD1	TRBV6-1	TRBJ2-1	TGTGCCAGCAGTGCCATAACAGGGGGTAGCTACAATGAGCAGTTCTTC	CASSAITGGSYNEQFF
few	NA	TRBV2	TRBJ1-1	TGTGCCAGCAGTTTGATCGAGGAGAACACTGAAGCTTTCTTT	CASSLIEENTEAFF
NA	TRBD1	TRBV5-1	TRBJ2-5	TGCGCCAGCAGCCAAGGACAGGCGGTGGAGACCCAGTACTTC	CASSQGQAVETQYF
once	NA	TRBV5-6	TRBJ2-7	TGTGCCAGCAGCTTCACCGGGACTCCGAGGCTCTACGAGCAGTACTTC	CASSFTGTPRLYEQYF
few	NA	TRBV5-1	TRBJ1-3	TGCGCCAGCAGCTTGTCGGCGGTCTCTGGAAACACCATATATTTT	CASSLSAVSGNTIYF
NA	NA	TRBV6-1	TRBJ1-1	TGTGCCAGCAGTGCTCAGGCGAACACTGAAGCTTTCTTT	CASSAQANTEAFF
NA	NA	TRBV7-2	TRBJ2-4	TGTGCCAGCAGCCCCTGGGGGGTGAGGAACATTCAGTACTTC	CASSPWGVRNIQYF
NA	TRBD1	TRBV5-4	TRBJ1-1	TGTGCCAGCAGCGTGGGACAGACGAACACTGAAGCTTTCTTT	CASSVGQTNTEAFF
NA	NA	TRBV5-8	TRBJ1-5	TGTGCCAGCAGTTCACAGGGTGGCCAGCCCCAGCATTTT	CASSSQGGQPQHF
NA	NA	TRBV2	TRBJ1-3	TGTGCCAGCCGCCTTCGGGGAGGGTCTGGAAACACCATATATTTT	CASRLRGGSGNTIYF
many	TRBD2	TRBV4-1	TRBJ2-1	TGCGCCAGCAGCCAAGGTGTATTTTCAATAGCGGGAAGGAATGAGCAGTTCTTC	CASSQGVFSIAGRNEQFF
NA	TRBD2	TRBV5-1	TRBJ2-7	TGCGCCAGCAGCGTGACTAGCGGGAGTTACGAGCAGTACTTC	CASSVTSGSYEQYF
few	NA	TRBV10-1	TRBJ2-2	TGCGCCAGCAGTCGATCTAGCGCTGCGAGCACCGGGGAGCTGTTTTTT	CASSRSSAASTGELFF
NA	TRBD2	TRBV20-1	TRBJ2-7	TGCAGTGCTAGGGGCCCTAGCGGGAGCTTCTTC	CSARGPSGSFF
NA	NA	TRBV4-1	TRBJ1-6	TGCGCCAGCAGCACAGGGACACTTTTAAAACCCCTCCACTTT	CASSTGTLLKPLHF
NA	NA	TRBV4-1	TRBJ2-3	TGCGCCAGCAGCCATAACCCCACTACGGCCACAGATACGCAGTATTTT	CASSHNPTTATDTQYF
few	NA	TRBV5-6	TRBJ2-3	TGTGCCAGCAGACTCGTACCGGATGATACGCAGTATTTT	CASRLVPDDTQYF
few	TRBD2	TRBV6-5	TRBJ2-1	TGTGCCAGCAGTCGGGGGCGGGAGGGGTATGAGCAGTTCTTC	CASSRGREGYEQFF
NA	TRBD2	TRBV2	TRBJ2-5	TGTGCCAGCAGTGGGGGGGGAGAGACCCAGTACTTC	CASSGGGETQYF
NA	NA	TRBV9	TRBJ1-2	TGTGCCAGCAGCGTAGGAGTAGGATTTGGTGGCTACACCTTC	CASSVGVGFGGYTF
NA	TRBD1	TRBV5-1	TRBJ2-1	TGCGCCAGCAGCTTGAGACAGGGCGATGAGCAGTTCTTC	CASSLRQGDEQFF
NA	NA	TRBV4-1	TRBJ1-1	TGCGCCAGCAGCCGCGCGTCCCTGGGGAACACTGAAGCTTTCTTT	CASSRASLGNTEAFF
NA	NA	TRBV7-9	TRBJ2-1	TGTGCCAGCAGCTCGTTGGCCAGGAACTACAATGAGCAGTTCTTC	CASSSLARNYNEQFF
NA	TRBD2	TRBV6-1	TRBJ2-3	TGTGCCAGCAGTGGCCGCGCTAGCGGGAGGGCAACAGATACGCAGTATTTT	CASSGRASGRATDTQYF
few	TRBD1	TRBV6-1	TRBJ1-1	TGTGCCAGCAGTGAGACCGGGACAGGGGCCCTTGTTGAAGCTTTCTTT	CASSETGTGALVEAFF
once	TRBD2	TRBV14	TRBJ2-5	TGTGCCAGCAGCCCCGGGACTAGCGGGATACCAAGGAAAGAGACCCAGTACTTC	CASSPGTSGIPRKETQYF
NA	TRBD2	TRBV6-5	TRBJ2-7	TGTGCCAGCAGCCCGGGACTAGCGGGTTTCTACGAGCAGTACTTC	CASSPGLAGFYEQYF
NA	TRBD2	TRBV5-4	TRBJ2-3	TGTGCCAGCAGCCCTGGCGGTCTAGCGGGAGTAGATACGCAGTATTTT	CASSPGGLAGVDTQYF
few	NA	TRBV11-1	TRBJ1-1	TGTGCCAGCAGCTTAGATTCTTTTGGGATCCTGGTGGGCACTGAAGCTTTCTTT	CASSLDSFGILVGTEAFF
NA	TRBD2	TRBV7-2	TRBJ2-3	TGTGCCAGCAGCTTAGGCGGGACTAGCGGGCGCACAGATACGCAGTATTTT	CASSLGGTSGRTDTQYF
NA	NA	TRBV28	TRBJ2-5	TGTGCCAGCAGTTCCCCCGGGGCGGGCCAAGAGACCCAGTACTTC	CASSSPGAGQETQYF
few	NA	TRBV21-1	TRBJ2-3	TGTGCCAGCAGGGGACTAGCGGGAGCCGATACGCAGTATTTT	CASRGLAGADTQYF
NA	NA	TRBV5-1	TRBJ1-1	TGCGCCAGCAGCACCGACGGGAACACTGAAGCTTTCTTT	CASSTDGNTEAFF
few	NA	TRBV2	TRBJ1-3	TGTGCCAGAAGTGAATACGGAGGGCTACTTGGAAACACCATATATTTT	CARSEYGGLLGNTIYF
NA	NA	TRBV6-5	TRBJ1-5	TGTGCCAGCAGCCCGGGGGATCAGCCCCAGCATTTT	CASSPGDQPQHF
NA	NA	TRBV9	TRBJ2-3	TGTGCCAGCAGCGTAGCCCAGATTCATACGCAGTATTTT	CASSVAQIHTQYF
NA	NA	TRBV18	TRBJ2-5	TGTGCCAGCTCATCTGGGCTTTGGGAAGAGACCCAGTACTTC	CASSSGLWEETQYF
NA	NA	TRBV18	TRBJ1-2	TGTGCCAGCTCACCCAAAGGACGGAACTATGGCTACACCTTC	CASSPKGRNYGYTF